This T cell receptor (beta chain) is drawn from a study of multiple sclerosis patients with progressive multifocal leukoencephalopathy. General observations from the study: It is unclear whether the findings reflect JC virus infection or general immunocompromise.

Sequencing was at survey level. Assay: immunoSEQ multiplex PCR; the TCRdb copy retains only in-frame clones and omits some. The profile shows around 30,000 clones, 70% to 90% of them singletons. This clone was recorded only once. No antigen is known for it. Time point defined: before natalizumab initiation. All patients had prior interferon beta, and all PML patients were female. The T0 samples predate the first natalizumab infusion. CDR1 SEHNR and CDR2 FQNEAQ come from the germline V gene (reference sequence). V trimming: 4 bases; J trimming: 8 bases; junction bases outside the gene matches: 6. CDR3 length: 14 amino acids.

Sequencing was performed on PBMCs. This TCR came from a human donor with multiple sclerosis. The chain employs TRBV7-9 and TRBJ2-1; 9 bases are shared with TRBD1. The CDR3 loop reads CASSSQGAPHEQFF. The CDR3 coding sequence is TGTGCCAGCAGCTCACAGGGGGCTCCCCATGAGCAGTTCTTC.